The TCR beta chain described here comes from a study of blood T cell repertoires in COVID-19. Study processing details: Amplification of reference gene primers was used by the study to estimate nucleated cell counts. Only in-frame clones appear in the TCRdb table, and some are missing; sequencing was by immunoSEQ multiplex PCR. The V and J calls and clone size come from that table; D and trimming were worked out from the DNA. Found here are 85,000 to 95,000 clones, 60% to 80% of them singletons; the top ten hold around 15%. Germline loops: CDR1 SGHAT, CDR2 FQNNGV. CDR3 length: 17 residues. The V segment lost 3 bases and the J segment 6 bases; nucleotides outside the gene matches: 7.

The sequencing sample was made of peripheral blood. The sequence was obtained from a woman aged 80 or over with acute or convalescent COVID-19. The chain recombines TRBV11-2 with TRBJ2-1, with TRBD2 identical over 14 bases. The CDR3 reads CASSFSLTSGGANEQFF. CDR3 DNA: TGTGCCAGCAGCTTCTCCTTGACTAGCGGGGGGGCCAATGAGCAGTTCTTC.